This T cell receptor (beta chain) was retrieved from a study of beta chain features in type 1 diabetes. Whole-study findings and limits: A moderate, significant TCRB CDR3 shortening appeared in type 1 diabetes across four CD4+ subsets.

This clone was observed a few times. Its cognate antigen is unknown. Reverse transcription of all isolated RNA meant that expressed TCRB transcripts were sequenced. The data were produced by immunoSEQ multiplex PCR, yet TCRdb's version contains in-frame clones alone and is incomplete. The sample contains 500,000 to 650,000 clones, about an eighth of which appear only once. The V end was cut by 2 bases, the J end by 0 bases, with 5 bases between. CDR1 and CDR2 (germline): SGDLS, YYNGEE. The CDR3 has 14 residues. This sequence joins TRBV9 and TRBJ2-2; D remains unclear. The receptor was isolated from a man aged 25-45 years with type 1 diabetes. Sequencing was done on a sample of naive CD4+ T cells from blood. For the CDR3, the DNA is TGTGCCAGCAGCGTGGCAGCGAACACCGGGGAGCTGTTTTTT. This sequence encodes CASSVAANTGELFF.